Below, 20 T cell receptor beta chains from the same sample are listed, as sequenced in a study of T cells after yellow fever vaccination. TCRdb passed the 5' RACE reads through MiXCR, listing each CDR3 protein once. The table shows nearly 45,000 distinct CDR3 sequences, with roughly 6.4% occurring only once. The input for sequencing was CD8+ T cells not binding an NS4B(214-222) dextramer, sorted from PBMCs, taken 45 days after the yellow fever booster vaccination. Receptor source: a man aged 25-40 years who received the YFV17D yellow fever vaccine.

This clonotype was seen many times. This chain links TRBV25-1 with TRBJ2-7, with D uncertain. Germline values: CDR1 MGHDK, CDR2 SYGVNS. Deletions cut 3 bases from V and 0 bases from J, with 12 bases between. The CDR3 is 15 amino acids. DNA of the CDR3: TGTGCCAGCAGTGAGTCCATCGGGCCCTCCTACGAGCAGTACTTC. As protein: CASSESIGPSYEQYF.

This clonotype was counted many times. The chain recombines TRBV7-6 with TRBJ1-2; TRBD1 agrees at 9 bases. The ends lost 5 bases at V and 4 bases at J; junction bases unmatched: 11. The germline gives CDR1 SGHVS, CDR2 FNYEAQ. There are 16 residues in the CDR3. The CDR3 spells CASSPTSTGGVYGYTF. DNA for the CDR3: TGTGCCAGCAGCCCGACTTCCACAGGGGGCGTCTATGGCTACACCTTC.

The genes are TRBV7-2 and TRBJ2-6; D uncertain. CDR3 size: 14 residues. The V and J ends lost 3 bases and 2 bases respectively, with 5 bases between them. The V gene's germline CDR1 is SGHTA and CDR2 FQGNSA. Written as DNA, the CDR3 is TGTGCCAGCAGCTTTGGGGCTGGGGCCAACGTCCTGACTTTC. It translates to CASSFGAGANVLTF.

This clonotype was recorded many times. The chain carries TRBV3-1 and TRBJ2-2; 10 bases fit TRBD2. V shed 6 bases and J 0 bases; nucleotides not matched to a gene: 10. This CDR3 is 18 amino acids long. Germline V lookup: CDR1 LGHDT, CDR2 YNNKEL (reference sequence). The CDR3 spells CASRYGLAEIANTGELFF. The CDR3 bases are TGTGCCAGCAGGTATGGACTAGCGGAAATCGCGAACACCGGGGAGCTGTTTTTT. Full variable domain (missing parts from reference TRBV3-1 and TRBJ2-2): DTAVSQTPKYLVTQMGNDKSIKCEQNLGHDTMYWYKQDSKKFLKIMFSYNNKELIINETVPNRFSPKSPDKAHLNLHINSLELGDSAVYFCASRYGLAEIANTGELFFGEGSRLTVL.

This clonotype is labeled medium-sized. The gene calls are TRBV4-3 and TRBJ2-1; D possibly corresponds to TRBD1 (6 bases). From germline, CDR1 is LGHNA and CDR2 YSLEER. V lost 0 bases, J lost 4 bases, and 10 bases lay in between. The CDR3 has 15 amino acids. CDR3 DNA: TGCGCCAGCAGCCAAGATACAGGGCTTTACAATGAGCAGTTCTTC. Translated: CASSQDTGLYNEQFF.

At least ten counts were recorded for this clonotype. The genes are TRBV15 and TRBJ1-4; D remains ambiguous. The CDR3 consists of 14 residues. From germline, CDR1 is LNHNV and CDR2 YYDKDF (reference sequence). Trimming cost V 4 bases and J 7 bases, with 13 bases left between them. The CDR3 spells CATSNQSRPEKLFF. CDR3 DNA: TGTGCCACCAGCAATCAATCCCGACCTGAAAAACTGTTTTTT.

This clonotype was counted a few times. V gene TRBV29-1 combines with J gene TRBJ1-3; TRBD1 aligns across 7 bases. Germline CDR1 SQVTM, CDR2 ANQGSEA. This CDR3 has 14 amino acids. J gave up 0 bases and V 3 bases, and 2 bases lay outside the gene matches. The CDR3 DNA is TGCAGCGTTGAGGACAGGTCCTCTGGAAACACCATATATTTT. It encodes CSVEDRSSGNTIYF.

Points on this clonotype: This may be a read error, as it is one base from a much larger clone. The rearrangement uses TRBV3-1 and TRBJ1-6; 7 bases agree with TRBD1. This CDR3 is 15 amino acids long. V shed 4 bases, J shed 8 bases, and the junction held 8 bases outside the gene matches. Germline-derived CDR1 and CDR2 are LGHDT and YNNKEL (reference sequence). This CDR3 is CASSPSGGYHSPLHF. The CDR3 region has the DNA TGTGCCAGCAGCCCGTCAGGGGGATATCATTCACCCCTCCACTTT.

As regards this clonotype: Just one base apart from a much larger clone, this may be a read error. J is TRBJ2-4 and V is TRBV20-1; a weak D match, TRBD2 (5 bases). CDR3 length equals 13 residues. Germline-derived CDR1 and CDR2 are DFQATT and SNEGSKA (reference sequence). CDR3 amino acids: CRAEPAAKNIQYF. The CDR3, as DNA: TGCAGAGCGGAGCCGGCGGCCAAAAACATTCAGTACTTC.

This clonotype was seen many times. The chain is built from TRBV11-3 and TRBJ2-3; TRBD1 aligns across 9 bases. The CDR3 spans 16 residues. Germline V gene lookup returns CDR1 SGHNT and CDR2 YENEEA. V was pared by 5 bases and J by 2 bases, with 8 bases of the junction left unmatched. CDR3 sequence: CASSTTGGPYTDTQYF. CDR3 DNA sequence: TGTGCCAGCAGCACAACAGGGGGCCCTTACACAGATACGCAGTATTTT.

This clonotype appeared many times. The chain employs TRBV27 and TRBJ2-7; TRBD2 aligns across 9 bases. The CDR3 consists of 14 residues. J lost 5 bases, V lost 3 bases, and 5 bases had no gene match. Germline CDR1 MNHEY, CDR2 SMNVEV (reference sequence). CDR3 sequence reads: CASSFSGSPHEQYF. The CDR3 DNA is TGTGCCAGCAGTTTTAGCGGGAGTCCCCACGAGCAGTACTTC.

This clonotype was picked up many times. The rearrangement joins TRBV12-3 or TRBV12-4 to TRBJ2-5, with 9 bases fitting TRBD2. The CDR3 covers 14 residues. Trimming took 4 bases from V and 1 from J; bases not matched to a gene: 1. The CDR3 sequence: CASSWGLAQETQYF. The CDR3 DNA reads TGTGCCAGCAGTTGGGGACTAGCCCAAGAGACCCAGTACTTC.

This clonotype has ten or more counts. The chain couples TRBV6-5 to TRBJ2-7, with TRBD2 matching 9 bases. Trimming cost V 2 bases and J 2 bases; bases outside gene matches: 4. The germline V gene has CDR1 MNHEY and CDR2 SVGAGI. CDR3 length: 15 amino acids. CDR3 region: CASSYDAGGTYEQYF. The CDR3 bases are TGTGCCAGCAGTTACGATGCGGGAGGGACCTACGAGCAGTACTTC.

Comments on this clonotype: Just one base apart from a much larger clone, this may be a read error. The J gene is TRBJ2-2, the V gene TRBV11-3, with D uncertain. The germline gives CDR1 SGHNT, CDR2 YENEEA. Trimming removed 5 bases at V and 1 base at J, with 8 bases between. The CDR3 is 14 residues long. CDR3 DNA sequence: TGTGCCAGCAGCCACCGGCGGAACACCGGGGAGCTGTTTTTT. Translation gives CASSHRRNTGELFF.

The rearrangement joins TRBV28 to TRBJ1-2, with unresolved D. Trimming removed 7 bases from V and 7 bases from J, with 16 bases in between. CDR1 is MDHEN and CDR2 is SYDVKM in the germline V gene. The CDR3 length is 13 residues. The CDR3: CASNTTRASGYTF. CDR3 coding DNA: TGTGCCAGCAATACAACTAGGGCAAGTGGCTACACCTTC.

This clonotype has ten or more counts. The chain recombines TRBV27 with TRBJ2-5; D perhaps matches TRBD2 (6 bases). Germline V CDR1 and CDR2: MNHEY, SMNVEV (reference sequence). The CDR3 sequence is 14 residues long. V was cut by 7 bases and J by 5 bases, with 17 bases left in between. CDR3 residues: CASTTRGGWETQYF. CDR3 nucleotide sequence: TGTGCCAGCACCACTCGGGGAGGCTGGGAGACCCAGTACTTC.

This clonotype was seen many times. The chain combines TRBV4-3 with TRBJ1-2; D is perhaps TRBD1 (6 bases). V shed 0 bases and J shed 6 bases, with 11 bases lying between them. Germline lookup yields CDR1 LGHNA and CDR2 YSLEER. This CDR3 comprises 14 residues. The DNA for the CDR3 is TGCGCCAGCAGCCAAGATCCAGGGGTACATGGCTACACCTTC. It specifies CASSQDPGVHGYTF.

This clonotype was seen ten or more times. The V gene is TRBV12-3 or TRBV12-4, the J gene TRBJ2-1, with TRBD2 matching 9 bases. The junction had 5 bases not matched to a gene; V was cut back by 6 bases and J by 2 bases. This CDR3 has 15 amino acids. CDR3 nucleotide sequence: TGTGCCAGCAGCGAACTAGCGGGCACCTACAATGAGCAGTTCTTC. Its translation is CASSELAGTYNEQFF.

Regarding this clonotype: A much larger clone differs by one base, so this may be a read error. The limits of the CDR3 on the DNA are not certain, so only TCRdb's listed CDR3 is given. The chain is built from TRBV6-5 and TRBJ2-5; the DNA was not used to check the table's D call, TRBD2. CDR1 MNHEY and CDR2 SVGAGI come from the germline V gene. The CDR3 has 14 residues if both end residues are counted. The CDR3: CASTSGQVQETQYF.

A word on this clonotype: This clone may be a read error of a much larger clone one base away. This chain uses TRBV27 with TRBJ2-1; 8 bases align to TRBD2. CDR1 is MNHEY, CDR2 SMNVEV, per germline (reference sequence). The CDR3 spans 15 residues. The CDR3 region has the DNA TGTGCCAGCATTCTCTCTAGCGGGCCGTACAATGAGCAGTCCTTC. Protein product: CASILSSGPYNEQSF.